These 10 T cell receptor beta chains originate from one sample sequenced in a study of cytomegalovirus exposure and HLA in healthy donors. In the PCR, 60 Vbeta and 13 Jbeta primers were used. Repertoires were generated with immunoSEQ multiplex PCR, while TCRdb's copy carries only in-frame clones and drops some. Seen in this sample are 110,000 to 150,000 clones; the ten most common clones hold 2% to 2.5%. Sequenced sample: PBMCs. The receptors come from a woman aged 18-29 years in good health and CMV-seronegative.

The CDR3 spells CASSRDRELANYGYTF. Written as DNA, the CDR3 is TGTGCCAGCAGCCGGGACAGGGAATTGGCTAACTATGGCTACACCTTC. The V call is TRBV7-2, the J call TRBJ1-2, with 9 positions matching TRBD1. The CDR3 consists of 16 residues. Germline V gene sequence: CDR1 SGHTA, CDR2 FQGNSA. With V trimmed by 5 bases and J by 0 bases, 7 bases remained unmatched.

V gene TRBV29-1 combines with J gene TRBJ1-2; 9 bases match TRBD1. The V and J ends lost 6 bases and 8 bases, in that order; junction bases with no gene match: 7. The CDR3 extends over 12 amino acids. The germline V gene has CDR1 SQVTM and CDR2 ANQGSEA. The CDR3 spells CSVATGGAGYTF. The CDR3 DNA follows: TGCAGCGTCGCTACAGGGGGCGCGGGCTACACCTTC.

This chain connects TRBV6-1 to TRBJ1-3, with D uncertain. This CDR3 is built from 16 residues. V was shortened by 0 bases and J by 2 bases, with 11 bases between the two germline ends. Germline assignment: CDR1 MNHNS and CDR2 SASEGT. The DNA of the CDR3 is TGTGCCAGCAGTGAAGCAAGCGACGAAGCTGGAAACACCATATATTTT. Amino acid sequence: CASSEASDEAGNTIYF.

CDR3 sequence (DNA): TGTGCCAGCAGCAGACTAGCGGGAGGCAATGAGCAGTTCTTC. Translated: CASSRLAGGNEQFF. This chain connects TRBV7-3 to TRBJ2-1; 13 bases align to TRBD2. The junction had 1 base not matched to a gene; V was cut back by 5 bases and J by 6 bases. Per the germline V gene, CDR1 is SGHTA and CDR2 is FQGTGA. The CDR3 sequence is 14 residues long.

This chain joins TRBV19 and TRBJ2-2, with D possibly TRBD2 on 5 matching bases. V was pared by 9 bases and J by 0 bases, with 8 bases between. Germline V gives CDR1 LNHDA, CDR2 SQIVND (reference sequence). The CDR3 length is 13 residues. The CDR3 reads CASKRSNTGELFF. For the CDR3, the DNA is TGTGCCAGCAAGCGGTCGAACACCGGGGAGCTGTTTTTT. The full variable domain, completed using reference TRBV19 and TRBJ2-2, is DGGITQSPKYLFRKEGQNVTLSCEQNLNHDAMYWYRQDPGQGLRLIYYSQIVNDFQKGDIAEGYSVSREKKESFPLTVTSAQKNPTAFYLCASKRSNTGELFFGEGSRLTVL.

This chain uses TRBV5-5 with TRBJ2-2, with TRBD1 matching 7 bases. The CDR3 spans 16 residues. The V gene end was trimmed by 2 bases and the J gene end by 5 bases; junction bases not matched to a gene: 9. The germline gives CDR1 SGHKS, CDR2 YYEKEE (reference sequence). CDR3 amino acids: CASSFGGRGQTGELFF. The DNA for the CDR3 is TGTGCCAGCAGCTTTGGGGGCAGGGGACAGACCGGGGAGCTGTTTTTT.

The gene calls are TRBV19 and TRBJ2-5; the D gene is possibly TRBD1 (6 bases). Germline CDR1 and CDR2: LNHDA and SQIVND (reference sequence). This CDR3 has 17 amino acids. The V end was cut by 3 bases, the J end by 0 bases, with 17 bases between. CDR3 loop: CASSMGNGQLDQETQYF. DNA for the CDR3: TGTGCCAGTAGTATGGGCAACGGACAGCTAGACCAAGAGACCCAGTACTTC.

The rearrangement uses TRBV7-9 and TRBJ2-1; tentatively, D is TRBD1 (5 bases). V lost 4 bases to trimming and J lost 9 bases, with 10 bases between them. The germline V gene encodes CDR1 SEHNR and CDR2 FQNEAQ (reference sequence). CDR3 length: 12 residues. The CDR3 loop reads CASSSGPVEQFF. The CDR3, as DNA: TGTGCCAGCAGCTCAGGGCCCGTTGAGCAGTTCTTC.

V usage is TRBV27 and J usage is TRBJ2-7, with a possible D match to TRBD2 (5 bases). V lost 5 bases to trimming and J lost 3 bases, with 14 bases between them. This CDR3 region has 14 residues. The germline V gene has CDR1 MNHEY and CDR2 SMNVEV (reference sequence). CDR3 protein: CASSRTSRDYEQYF. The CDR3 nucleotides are TGTGCCAGCAGTAGGACCTCGAGGGACTACGAGCAGTACTTC.

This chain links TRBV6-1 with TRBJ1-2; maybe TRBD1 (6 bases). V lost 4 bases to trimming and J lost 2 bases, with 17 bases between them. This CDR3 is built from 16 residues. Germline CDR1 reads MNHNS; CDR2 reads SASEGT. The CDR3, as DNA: TGTGCCAGCAGTGGCCCCAGGGGATCCGGGAACTATGGCTACACCTTC. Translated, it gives CASSGPRGSGNYGYTF.